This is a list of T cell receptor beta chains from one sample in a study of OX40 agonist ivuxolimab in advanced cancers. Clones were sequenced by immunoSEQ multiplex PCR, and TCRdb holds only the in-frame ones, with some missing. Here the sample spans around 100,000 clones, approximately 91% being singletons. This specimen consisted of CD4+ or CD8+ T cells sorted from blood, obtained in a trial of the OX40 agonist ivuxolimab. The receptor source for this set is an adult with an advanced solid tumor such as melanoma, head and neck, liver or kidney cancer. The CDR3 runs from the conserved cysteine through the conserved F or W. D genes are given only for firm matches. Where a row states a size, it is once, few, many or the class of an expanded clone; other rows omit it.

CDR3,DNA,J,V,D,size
CASSLAGGTGETQYF,TGTGCCAGCAGCTTGGCCGGAGGTACAGGGGAGACCCAGTACTTC,TRBJ2-5,TRBV5-4,.,.
CASSSPTRTGTDTQYF,TGTGCCAGCAGTTCACCAACACGGACTGGCACAGATACGCAGTATTTT,TRBJ2-3,TRBV28,.,.
CASRNRRDSDYEQYF,TGTGCCAGCAGGAATCGCCGGGACAGTGACTACGAGCAGTACTTC,TRBJ2-7,TRBV5-4,TRBD1,.
CASSLPHAGAEAFF,TGTGCCAGCAGTTTGCCACACGCGGGGGCTGAAGCTTTCTTT,TRBJ1-1,TRBV28,.,once
CASKGWASTDTQYF,TGCGCCAGCAAAGGGTGGGCTAGCACAGATACGCAGTATTTT,TRBJ2-3,TRBV5-1,.,.
CASSLGTGTYGYTF,TGTGCCAGCAGCTTAGGGACAGGTACCTATGGCTACACCTTC,TRBJ1-2,TRBV7-9,TRBD1,.
CASSLGVAGGPTGELFF,TGCGCCAGCAGCTTGGGCGTAGCGGGAGGGCCCACCGGGGAGCTGTTTTTT,TRBJ2-2,TRBV5-1,TRBD2,.
CAGDGGGNYNEQFF,TGTGCCGGGGACGGCGGGGGCAACTACAATGAGCAGTTCTTC,TRBJ2-1,TRBV6-1,.,.
CASSEVQRGGTDTQYF,TGTGCCAGCAGTGAAGTTCAGCGGGGGGGCACAGATACGCAGTATTTT,TRBJ2-3,TRBV2,TRBD2,.
CASSYGQMGRLGGYTF,TGTGCCAGCAGTTACGGGCAAATGGGACGTCTTGGGGGCTACACCTTC,TRBJ1-2,TRBV6-5,.,.
CASSLLRNQETQYF,TGTGCCAGCAGCTTGCTCCGGAACCAAGAGACCCAGTACTTC,TRBJ2-5,TRBV5-4,.,.
CASRGDRANYGYTF,TGTGCCAGCAGGGGGGACCGCGCTAACTATGGCTACACCTTC,TRBJ1-2,TRBV6-5,.,.
CAWSGPRDRTSYEQYF,TGTGCCTGGAGTGGGCCCCGGGACAGGACTTCCTACGAGCAGTACTTC,TRBJ2-7,TRBV30,TRBD1,.
CASRGSGRTDF,TGCGCCAGCAGGGGGTCTGGTCGGACCGATTTT,TRBJ2-3,TRBV5-1,.,.
CASSGIGGGYTF,TGTGCCAGCAGTGGAATCGGGGGCGGCTACACCTTC,TRBJ1-2,TRBV6-5,.,.
CASSLSGGFTGELFF,TGCGCCAGCAGCTTGTCAGGGGGTTTCACCGGGGAGCTGTTTTTT,TRBJ2-2,TRBV5-1,TRBD1,.
CASSRGATNEKLFF,TGTGCCAGCAGCCGAGGTGCAACTAATGAAAAACTGTTTTTT,TRBJ1-4,TRBV6-6,.,.
CASSTSSLLAGGLDEQFF,TGTGCCAGCAGTACGAGTTCGTTACTAGCGGGAGGGCTCGATGAGCAGTTCTTC,TRBJ2-1,TRBV28,TRBD2,.
CASSPGTGTTSPLHF,TGTGCCAGCAGCCCGGGGACTGGTACTACTTCACCCCTCCACTTT,TRBJ1-6,TRBV5-4,.,.
CASIGTGVGRGNQPQHF,TGTGCCAGTATTGGGACAGGTGTCGGGAGGGGCAATCAGCCCCAGCATTTT,TRBJ1-5,TRBV19,TRBD1,few
CASRGPGQGKDEQFF,TGTGCCAGCAGAGGTCCGGGACAGGGCAAGGATGAGCAGTTCTTC,TRBJ2-1,TRBV6-6,TRBD1,.
CATSTPRPPELFF,TGTGCCACCAGCACTCCAAGACCCCCGGAACTGTTTTTT,TRBJ1-4,TRBV15,.,.
CASSRDRDYGYTF,TGCGCCAGCAGCCGGGACAGGGACTATGGCTACACCTTC,TRBJ1-2,TRBV5-1,TRBD1,.
CASSPRTSTTGELFF,TGTGCCAGCAGCCCGCGTACTTCCACCACCGGGGAGCTGTTTTTT,TRBJ2-2,TRBV7-8,.,.
CATSRDKAGGLNEQFF,TGTGCCACCAGCAGAGATAAAGCGGGAGGACTCAATGAGCAGTTCTTC,TRBJ2-1,TRBV15,TRBD2,.
CASSQTGSADTQYF,TGTGCCAGCAGCCAAACAGGGTCTGCAGATACGCAGTATTTT,TRBJ2-3,TRBV6-5,.,.
CASGGQGAKETQYF,TGTGCCAGCGGGGGACAGGGGGCGAAAGAGACCCAGTACTTC,TRBJ2-5,TRBV6-5,TRBD1,.
CASSPSPTRLLRETQYF,TGTGCCAGTAGTCCTTCCCCGACTCGCTTGTTGCGGGAGACCCAGTACTTC,TRBJ2-5,TRBV19,.,once
CASSREKSTEAFF,TGTGCCAGCTCCAGAGAGAAGTCCACTGAAGCTTTCTTT,TRBJ1-1,TRBV7-9,.,.
CASSLTGGLVGELFF,TGTGCCAGTAGCCTGACAGGGGGCCTTGTCGGGGAGCTGTTTTTT,TRBJ2-2,TRBV19,TRBD1,.
CASSRNRYNEQFF,TGTGCCAGCAGCCGGAATAGGTACAATGAGCAGTTCTTC,TRBJ2-1,TRBV13,.,.
CASSFGPLSEKLFF,TGTGCCAGCAGTTTTGGGCCCCTGAGTGAAAAACTGTTTTTT,TRBJ1-4,TRBV27,.,.
CASTLLAGATYEQYF,TGTGCCAGCACTCTGTTAGCGGGGGCTACCTACGAGCAGTACTTC,TRBJ2-7,TRBV6-5,TRBD2,.
CASSATASSYNEQFF,TGTGCCAGCAGCGCGACGGCAAGCTCCTACAATGAGCAGTTCTTC,TRBJ2-1,TRBV4-2,.,.
CACPFLDRGREKLFF,TGTGCCTGCCCTTTCCTGGACAGGGGGCGTGAAAAACTGTTTTTT,TRBJ1-4,TRBV30,TRBD1,.
CASTPQGGNEQFF,TGTGCCAGCACCCCCCAAGGGGGCAATGAGCAGTTCTTC,TRBJ2-1,TRBV27,.,.
CASRRDRGNQPQHF,TGTGCCAGCAGGCGGGACAGGGGAAATCAGCCCCAGCATTTT,TRBJ1-5,TRBV6-5,TRBD1,few
CASSKTRVLHEQYF,TGTGCCAGCTCTAAGACCCGTGTCCTCCACGAGCAGTACTTC,TRBJ2-7,TRBV7-9,.,once
CASSRTLLGSGANVLTF,TGCGCCAGCAGTAGGACTCTACTTGGCTCTGGGGCCAACGTCCTGACTTTC,TRBJ2-6,TRBV5-1,.,.
CASTPKGLNYGYTF,TGTGCCAGCACCCCGAAGGGCCTAAACTATGGCTACACCTTC,TRBJ1-2,TRBV7-2,.,.
CASSFGRGDVETQYF,TGTGCCAGCAGCTTCGGGCGGGGGGACGTAGAGACCCAGTACTTC,TRBJ2-5,TRBV11-2,TRBD2,.
CASSGSGTPAPQPQHF,TGTGCCAGCAGTGGGTCCGGGACACCCGCTCCTCAGCCCCAGCATTTT,TRBJ1-5,TRBV28,.,.
CASRDRVNTEAFF,TGTGCCAGCAGGGACAGGGTGAACACTGAAGCTTTCTTT,TRBJ1-1,TRBV6-6,TRBD1,.
CASSLGGRPGEKLFF,TGTGCCAGCAGCTTAGGAGGCAGGCCCGGCGAAAAACTGTTTTTT,TRBJ1-4,TRBV13,.,.
CASSLRLPGNTIYF,TGTGCCAGCAGCTTGAGGCTCCCAGGAAACACCATATATTTT,TRBJ1-3,TRBV5-4,.,.